This is a list of T cell receptor beta chains from one sample in a study of cytomegalovirus exposure and HLA in healthy donors. The protocol was immunoSEQ multiplex PCR, while the TCRdb copy is restricted to in-frame clones and leaves out a portion. The repertoire holds around 74,000 clones, with 70% to 80% as singletons. The specimen was PBMCs. These receptors were taken from a man aged 35 to 55 in good health and CMV-seronegative. Each CDR3 is given with its conserved first and last residue. The order of the fields is clone size, V gene, J gene, D gene, CDR3 DNA, CDR3 protein. The D gene is left open where the match is weak. Only part of the rows carry a size: once, few, many, or a class if the clone is expanded.

size: few
V: TRBV7-6
J: TRBJ1-1
D: .
DNA: TGTGCCAGCAGCTTAGCCGTTTACACTGAAGCTTTCTTT
CDR3: CASSLAVYTEAFF

size: .
V: TRBV18
J: TRBJ1-1
D: TRBD1
DNA: TGTGCCAGCTCACCTCGGACAGGGTGGGACACTGAAGCTTTCTTT
CDR3: CASSPRTGWDTEAFF

size: .
V: TRBV29-1
J: TRBJ1-4
D: .
DNA: TGCAGCGCACAGGTCCGGGGGGGTGAAAAACTGTTTTTT
CDR3: CSAQVRGGEKLFF

size: .
V: TRBV6-5
J: TRBJ2-7
D: TRBD2
DNA: TGTGCCAGCAGTTCGCCCGCGCGGGGGTCCTACGAGCAGTACTTC
CDR3: CASSSPARGSYEQYF

size: once
V: TRBV5-1
J: TRBJ2-7
D: .
DNA: TGCGCCAGCAGCTTGGTGGGCAGGATCCTTTACCACGAGCAGTACTTC
CDR3: CASSLVGRILYHEQYF

size: .
V: TRBV10-1
J: TRBJ1-1
D: .
DNA: TGCGCCAGCAGCGAACAGGGGAACACTGAAGCTTTCTTT
CDR3: CASSEQGNTEAFF

size: .
V: TRBV7-3
J: TRBJ1-6
D: .
DNA: TGTGCCAGCAGCTCCGGGGGGCAGTCACCCCTCCACTTT
CDR3: CASSSGGQSPLHF

size: few
V: TRBV5-1
J: TRBJ2-1
D: .
DNA: TGCGCCAGCTCCCTTGTCCAGGGCCCGTACAATGAGCAGTTCTTC
CDR3: CASSLVQGPYNEQFF

size: .
V: TRBV6-1
J: TRBJ1-4
D: TRBD1
DNA: TGTGCCAGCAGCTTAACAGGGGGAACTAATGAAAAACTGTTTTTT
CDR3: CASSLTGGTNEKLFF

size: .
V: TRBV7-9
J: TRBJ1-1
D: TRBD1
DNA: TGTGCCAGCAGCCCCAGACAGGGCTCGAACACTGAAGCTTTCTTT
CDR3: CASSPRQGSNTEAFF

size: .
V: TRBV27
J: TRBJ2-7
D: TRBD1
DNA: TGTGCCAGCAGTTCGGGACAGGGGGTTTACGAGCAGTACTTC
CDR3: CASSSGQGVYEQYF

size: .
V: TRBV11-2
J: TRBJ1-1
D: .
DNA: TGTGCCAGCAGCTTAGTGGGCAGGGGCACTGAAGCTTTCTTT
CDR3: CASSLVGRGTEAFF

size: .
V: TRBV18
J: TRBJ2-3
D: TRBD1
DNA: TGTGCCAGCTCACCGGGACAGGGGCCAGATACGCAGTATTTT
CDR3: CASSPGQGPDTQYF

size: .
V: TRBV10-3
J: TRBJ2-2
D: TRBD1
DNA: TGTGCCATCAGCTCGACAGGGGAAAGGGCCGGGGAGCTGTTTTTT
CDR3: CAISSTGERAGELFF

size: once
V: TRBV7-2
J: TRBJ2-7
D: .
DNA: TGTGCCAGCAGCTCGGACTATACCAACTACGAGCAGTACTTC
CDR3: CASSSDYTNYEQYF

size: .
V: TRBV5-1
J: TRBJ2-7
D: .
DNA: TGCGCCAGCAGCCCTGCGCGAGCGGCGTCCTACGAGCAGTACTTC
CDR3: CASSPARAASYEQYF

size: few
V: TRBV18
J: TRBJ1-1
D: .
DNA: TGTGCCAGCTCGATCGGGTCGGCTGAAGCTTTCTTT
CDR3: CASSIGSAEAFF

size: few
V: TRBV28
J: TRBJ2-7
D: .
DNA: TGTGCCAGCAGTTTGGCGCTGACAGTGTCCTACGAGCAGTACTTC
CDR3: CASSLALTVSYEQYF

size: few
V: TRBV6-1
J: TRBJ1-5
D: .
DNA: TGTGCCAGCACTTCCGGACAGCGCAATCAGCCCCAGCATTTT
CDR3: CASTSGQRNQPQHF

size: .
V: TRBV7-9
J: TRBJ2-3
D: TRBD1
DNA: TGTGCCAGCAGCTTCTACCCCCGACAGGGGGCAGGAGATACGCAGTATTTT
CDR3: CASSFYPRQGAGDTQYF

size: .
V: TRBV30
J: TRBJ2-7
D: .
DNA: TGTGCCGGGAAGAGTGGGGGCTTCTACGAGCAGTACTTC
CDR3: CAGKSGGFYEQYF

size: .
V: TRBV19
J: TRBJ2-4
D: .
DNA: TGTGCCAGTAGACTAACCGTAGGAGAAAACATTCAGTACTTC
CDR3: CASRLTVGENIQYF

size: .
V: TRBV11-2
J: TRBJ1-6
D: .
DNA: TGTGCCAGCAGCTTACGCGGGACCGACGTTTCACCCCTCCACTTT
CDR3: CASSLRGTDVSPLHF

size: .
V: TRBV6-6
J: TRBJ2-7
D: .
DNA: TGTGCCAGCGGTTACGGCGGGCCGGGCGAGCAGTACTTC
CDR3: CASGYGGPGEQYF

size: .
V: TRBV28
J: TRBJ2-3
D: .
DNA: TGTGCCAGCAGGGCAGACACAGATACGCAGTATTTT
CDR3: CASRADTDTQYF

size: .
V: TRBV5-1
J: TRBJ1-2
D: .
DNA: TGCGCCAGCAGCTTGAACAGGGCCAAGCTTTATGGCTACACCTTC
CDR3: CASSLNRAKLYGYTF